Following are 30 T cell receptor beta chains from one sample sequenced in a study of blood T cells in healthy people across ages (dated by TCRdb to about 2015). Library preparation used 5' RACE. The sequencer was an Illumina HiSeq 2500. A second PCR of roughly 7 to 11 cycles was performed with a sample-barcoded 5' primer and a J-beta primer mix. TCRdb took the public reads, trimmed them with fastp at Q25, ran MiXCR for clone calling and kept in-frame beta chains. Rows are unified per CDR3 protein, each entry keeping the most common DNA and genes. Present in this sample are more than 900,000 distinct CDR3 sequences, about 25% of which were seen just once. The ten largest clones capture around 0.75% of the sample. These data were also reused for a study on T cells of mothers and their children.

What was sequenced was blood. The origin of the receptors is a girl aged 2 to 10 in good health.

V usage is TRBV29-1 and J usage is TRBJ2-5, with a tentative D call TRBD1 (5 bases). TRBJ2-1 matches the DNA end more closely, so the J call is doubtful. CDR3 length equals 12 residues. Germline V gives CDR1 SQVTM, CDR2 ANQGSEA. This chain's CDR3 is CSVGRQLGEQFF. CDR3 coding DNA: TGCAGCGTGGGAAGACAGTTGGGTGAGCAGTTCTTC.

The rearrangement joins TRBV7-2 to TRBJ2-7, with TRBD1 identical over 7 bases. V shed 5 bases and J 7 bases; nucleotides not matched to a gene: 14. There are 15 residues in the CDR3. Per the germline V gene, CDR1 is SGHTA and CDR2 is FQGNSA. The CDR3 spells CASSTTGTAQKEQYF. Written as DNA, the CDR3 is TGTGCCAGCAGCACAACCGGGACAGCCCAGAAGGAGCAGTACTTC.

There are a few counts of this clonotype. The V and J genes are TRBV5-1 and TRBJ2-5; D might be TRBD2 (5 bases). Germline CDR1 reads SGHRS; CDR2 reads YFSETQ. V lost 0 bases and J lost 2, with 11 bases in between. This CDR3 is 15 amino acids long. The CDR3 DNA reads as TGCGCCAGCAGCTTGGAGGACTGGAAGCAAGAGACCCAGTACTTC. This gives the protein CASSLEDWKQETQYF.

The chain employs TRBV20-1 and TRBJ2-3; D ambiguous. The CDR3 extends over 11 amino acids. Germline assignment: CDR1 DFQATT and CDR2 SNEGSKA (reference sequence). V lost 3 bases and J lost 4, with 5 bases in between. CDR3 nucleotides: TGCAGTGCTAGTGGAGCAGATACGCAGTATTTT. Its translation is CSASGADTQYF.

This clonotype was picked up many times. The gene calls are TRBV7-2 and TRBJ2-1; D unresolved. The CDR3 sequence is 14 residues long. From germline, CDR1 is SGHTA and CDR2 FQGNSA. V lost 5 bases to trimming and J lost 0 bases, with 8 bases between them. The CDR3 here is CASSPLSSYNEQFF. The CDR3 DNA reads TGTGCCAGCAGCCCTTTAAGCTCCTACAATGAGCAGTTCTTC.

This clonotype came up many times. The V call is TRBV12-3 or TRBV12-4, the J call TRBJ2-7; the match to TRBD1 covers 7 bases. Trimming at V came to 5 bases and at J to 3 bases, leaving 4 bases not matched to a gene. The CDR3 consists of 13 residues. CDR3 in amino acids: CASSLGQYYEQYF. The CDR3, as DNA: TGTGCCAGCAGTCTGGGACAGTACTACGAGCAGTACTTC.

This clonotype appeared a few times. The rearrangement joins TRBV29-1 to TRBJ2-7; 13 bases fit TRBD2. The CDR3 consists of 17 residues. V shed 6 bases, J shed 3 bases, and the junction held 14 bases outside the gene matches. CDR1 is SQVTM, CDR2 ANQGSEA, per germline. The CDR3 here is CSVGGLAGPPEGYEQYF. DNA for the CDR3: TGCAGCGTCGGGGGACTAGCGGGGCCCCCGGAAGGCTACGAGCAGTACTTC.

The CDR3 reads CASRHVNNEQFF. The CDR3 DNA is TGTGCCAGCCGTCACGTGAACAATGAGCAGTTCTTC. The chain employs TRBV7-9 and TRBJ2-1; D is ambiguous. The V end lost 8 bases, the J end lost 5 bases, and 10 bases lay between the germline ends. In germline, CDR1 is SEHNR, CDR2 FQNEAQ (reference sequence). This CDR3 contains 12 residues.

The rearrangement joins TRBV20-1 to TRBJ2-5; 13 bases align to TRBD2. This CDR3 is 18 amino acids long. Germline V gene data show CDR1 as DFQATT and CDR2 as SNEGSKA (reference sequence). The J segment lost 3 bases and the V segment lost 4 bases, leaving 14 bases of the junction unmatched. CDR3 residues: CSAKGTSGASDPEETQYF. The CDR3 nucleotides are TGCAGTGCTAAGGGGACTAGCGGGGCGTCTGACCCGGAAGAGACCCAGTACTTC.

This clonotype appeared a few times. The chain carries TRBV5-1 and TRBJ2-5; no definite D call. The CDR3 is made up of 14 amino acids. Germline CDR1 and CDR2: SGHRS and YFSETQ. With 0 bases removed from V and 0 bases from J, the gap between germline ends came to 6 bases. The CDR3 region is CASSLGVHQETQYF. The CDR3 DNA sequence: TGCGCCAGCAGCTTGGGGGTCCACCAAGAGACCCAGTACTTC.

With respect to this clonotype: The junction differs from germline at one of its ends, possibly a read error. The CDR3: CGARQPGLDNEQFF. For the CDR3, the DNA is TGCGGTGCTAGACAGCCGGGACTAGACAATGAGCAGTTCTTC. The chain recombines TRBV20-1 with TRBJ2-1; TRBD2 matches 8 bases. CDR1 is DFQATT, CDR2 SNEGSKA, per germline (reference sequence). The CDR3 is made up of 14 amino acids.

The chain has TRBV4-1 and TRBJ1-1, with unresolved D. In germline, CDR1 is MGHRA, CDR2 YSYEKL. This CDR3 is 15 amino acids long. The ends were cut back, 1 base at V and 6 bases at J, with 15 bases in the middle. The CDR3 nucleotides read TGCGCCAGCAGCCAAGTAACAGCCCTAGGCGCTGAAGCTTTCTTT. Its translation is CASSQVTALGAEAFF.

The V gene is TRBV20-1, the J gene TRBJ2-1, with unresolved D. V was shortened by 5 bases and J by 6 bases, with 14 bases between the two germline ends. The germline CDR1 and CDR2 sequences are DFQATT and SNEGSKA (reference sequence). The CDR3 extends over 13 amino acids. CDR3 residues: CSALRGPSNEQFF. CDR3 bases: TGCAGTGCTTTAAGAGGACCGTCCAATGAGCAGTTCTTC.

The J gene is TRBJ2-1, the V gene TRBV27, with 8 bases aligning to TRBD2. The CDR3 covers 16 residues. The trim removed 3 bases at V and 2 bases at J, leaving 6 bases unmatched. Per germline, CDR1 MNHEY and CDR2 SMNVEV (reference sequence). The CDR3: CASSFYSGVTYNEQFF. CDR3 DNA: TGTGCCAGCAGTTTTTATAGCGGGGTTACCTACAATGAGCAGTTCTTC.

This chain connects TRBV4-1 to TRBJ1-2; 7 nucleotides agree with TRBD1. CDR1 and CDR2 (germline): MGHRA, YSYEKL. The CDR3 runs 13 residues. Trimming removed 5 bases from V and 3 bases from J; junction bases left unmatched: 3. The CDR3 loop is CASSFGQDYGYTF. CDR3 sequence (DNA): TGCGCCAGCAGCTTCGGACAGGACTATGGCTACACCTTC.

Ten or more counts support this clonotype. This rearrangement joins TRBV5-1 to TRBJ1-1; D remains ambiguous. Between the trimmed V and J ends, which lost 4 bases and 1 base, there was a span of 8 bases. Germline V lookup: CDR1 SGHRS, CDR2 YFSETQ. This CDR3 has 13 amino acids. CDR3 region: CASSIHGNTEAFF. In DNA, the CDR3 is TGCGCCAGCAGCATTCATGGGAACACTGAAGCTTTCTTT.

The chain recombines TRBV2 with TRBJ2-7, with 7 bases that match TRBD1. The CDR3 contains 15 residues. CDR1 is SNHLY and CDR2 is FYNNEI in the germline V gene. Losses at the gene ends were 10 bases for V and 0 bases for J; bases not matched to a gene: 12. CDR3 amino acids: CATKERTGSSYEQYF. The DNA of the CDR3 is TGTGCCACCAAGGAGCGGACAGGTAGCTCCTACGAGCAGTACTTC.

The sample holds a few counts of this clonotype. This chain links TRBV20-1 with TRBJ2-1; D is ambiguous. The ends were cut back, 3 bases at V and 0 bases at J, with 15 bases in the middle. Germline CDR1 DFQATT, CDR2 SNEGSKA (reference sequence). The CDR3 has 16 residues. In DNA, the CDR3 is TGCAGTGCTAGGCCTGCGAGGCGATCCTCCTACAATGAGCAGTTCTTC. As protein: CSARPARRSSYNEQFF.

This clonotype was seen more than once but under ten times. The V call is TRBV12-3 or TRBV12-4, the J call TRBJ1-1; 9 bases map to TRBD1. V lost 9 bases to trimming and J lost 2 bases; unmatched junction nucleotides: 10. The CDR3 is 15 amino acids. CDR3: CASSTNRGHNTEAFF. The CDR3 region has the DNA TGTGCCAGTAGTACCAACAGGGGGCATAACACTGAAGCTTTCTTT.

This sequence joins TRBV7-9 and TRBJ2-5, with D possibly called TRBD1 or TRBD2 (5 bases each). Trimming cost V 3 bases and J 1 base, with 18 bases left between them. Per germline, CDR1 SEHNR and CDR2 FQNEAQ (reference sequence). The length of the CDR3 is 17 residues. The CDR3 region is CASSFPDSGTVQETQYF. The DNA of the CDR3 is TGTGCCAGCAGCTTTCCAGACTCCGGGACCGTCCAAGAGACCCAGTACTTC.

The V gene is TRBV28, the J gene TRBJ1-5, with D uncertain. Trimming shortened V by 2 bases and J by 6 bases, and 11 bases separated the two germline ends. This CDR3 region has 14 residues. CDR1 and CDR2 from the germline V gene are MDHEN and SYDVKM. The CDR3 DNA reads as TGTGCCAGCAGTTTAAAGGTACTTGTTCAGCCCCAGCATTTT. Its translation is CASSLKVLVQPQHF.

The rearrangement links TRBV12-3 or TRBV12-4 to TRBJ1-3, with D uncertain. This CDR3 region has 14 residues. The ends were cut back, 2 bases at V and 0 bases at J, with 5 bases in the middle. The CDR3 DNA sequence: TGTGCCAGCAGTTTATTTTCCTCTGGAAACACCATATATTTT. This encodes CASSLFSSGNTIYF.

This clonotype was seen only a few times. This sequence joins TRBV5-5 and TRBJ1-4; D ambiguous. The CDR3 is 15 amino acids. The V and J ends lost 0 bases and 8 bases respectively, with 14 bases between them. The germline V gene has CDR1 SGHKS and CDR2 YYEKEE (reference sequence). In DNA form, the CDR3 reads TGTGCCAGCAGCTTGGATTGGCAGGTCGGGGAAAAACTGTTTTTT. Translation: CASSLDWQVGEKLFF.

In this sample, this clonotype turned up a few times. The J gene is TRBJ2-2, the V gene TRBV12-3 or TRBV12-4; the D is unclear. The germline V and J ends were trimmed by 3 bases and 11 bases, with 16 bases remaining between them. The length of the CDR3 is 14 residues. The CDR3 nucleotides read TGTGCCAGCAGTTTTCTAGGCATCGGCGGAGAGCTGTTTTTT. It yields the protein CASSFLGIGGELFF.

This clonotype was picked up a small number of times. The chain couples TRBV15 to TRBJ2-5; D may be TRBD1 (6 bases). The V end lost 0 bases, the J end lost 7 bases, and 18 bases lay between the germline ends. The CDR3 is 16 residues long. Germline V gene lookup returns CDR1 LNHNV and CDR2 YYDKDF (reference sequence). DNA of the CDR3: TGTGCCACCAGCAGAGAACGTGCAGGGGCGTTCAGGACCCAGTACTTC. The encoded protein is CATSRERAGAFRTQYF.

The rearrangement links TRBV7-9 to TRBJ1-1; no definite D call. The length of the CDR3 is 12 residues. CDR1 is SEHNR, CDR2 FQNEAQ, per germline (reference sequence). Trimming removed 4 bases at V and 5 bases at J, with 8 bases between. Here the CDR3 DNA reads TGTGCCAGCAGCTGGTTTGGGACTGAAGCTTTCTTT. Translating gives CASSWFGTEAFF.

The chain joins TRBV12-3 or TRBV12-4 to TRBJ2-5; possibly TRBD1 for D (5 bases). The CDR3 is made up of 16 amino acids. Trimming shortened V by 6 bases and J by 5 bases, and 22 bases separated the two germline ends. CDR3 loop: CASSTLRTRVGETQYF. The CDR3 nucleotides are TGTGCCAGCAGCACACTCCGGACCAGGGTGGGGGAGACCCAGTACTTC.

This clonotype was seen more than once but under ten times. V gene TRBV19 combines with J gene TRBJ1-4; D uncertain. V was clipped by 8 bases and J by 5 bases, with 9 bases between them. CDR3 size: 12 residues. CDR1 is LNHDA and CDR2 is SQIVND in the germline V gene (reference sequence). CDR3 coding DNA: TGTGCCAGTGGCTACGGGAATGAAAAACTGTTTTTT. Amino acids: CASGYGNEKLFF.

This clonotype showed up just a few times. J is TRBJ1-1 and V is TRBV4-1; D possibly corresponds to TRBD1 (6 bases). Germline CDR1 and CDR2: MGHRA and YSYEKL. The CDR3 totals 17 residues. The germline V and J ends were trimmed by 3 bases and 0 bases, with 17 bases remaining between them. The DNA for the CDR3 is TGCGCCAGCAGCCACATATTTGACAGGTCAATGAACACTGAAGCTTTCTTT. This encodes CASSHIFDRSMNTEAFF.

The J gene is TRBJ1-2, the V gene TRBV28; D is unclear. The V gene lost 5 bases and the J gene lost 0 bases, with 16 bases spanning the gap. Germline V CDR1 and CDR2: MDHEN, SYDVKM. There are 16 residues in the CDR3. The CDR3 is CASSLVGLGTNYGYTF. CDR3 bases: TGTGCCAGCAGTCTAGTTGGGTTGGGGACTAACTATGGCTACACCTTC.